This T cell receptor (beta chain) comes out of a study of blood T cell repertoires in COVID-19. Study information: Samples taken during acute and convalescent COVID-19 were collected in the United States, Italy and Spain. PBMCs, B-cell-depleted T cells, or T cells were the source of the cDNA or gDNA that made up the material.

Study processing details: Amplification with reference gene primers provided the estimates of nucleated cell counts. Sequenced by immunoSEQ multiplex PCR; TCRdb stores in-frame clones only, minus some. V and J calls and clone size follow that table, whereas D and trimming were derived from the DNA. The sample shows about 120,000 clones, around 86% of them seen only once. The sequencing input was peripheral blood. The receptor was isolated from a man at least 80 years old with acute or convalescent COVID-19.

CDR3 in DNA: TGTGCCAGCAGCCAAGAGAGGGGGTACTATAATTCACCCCTCCACTTT. Its translation: CASSQERGYYNSPLHF. This chain links TRBV14 with TRBJ1-6; TRBD1 is a possible D gene (6 bases). The CDR3 loop spans 16 amino acids. The V gene's germline CDR1 is SGHDN and CDR2 FVKESK. V shed 0 bases and J shed 3 bases, with 9 bases lying between them.